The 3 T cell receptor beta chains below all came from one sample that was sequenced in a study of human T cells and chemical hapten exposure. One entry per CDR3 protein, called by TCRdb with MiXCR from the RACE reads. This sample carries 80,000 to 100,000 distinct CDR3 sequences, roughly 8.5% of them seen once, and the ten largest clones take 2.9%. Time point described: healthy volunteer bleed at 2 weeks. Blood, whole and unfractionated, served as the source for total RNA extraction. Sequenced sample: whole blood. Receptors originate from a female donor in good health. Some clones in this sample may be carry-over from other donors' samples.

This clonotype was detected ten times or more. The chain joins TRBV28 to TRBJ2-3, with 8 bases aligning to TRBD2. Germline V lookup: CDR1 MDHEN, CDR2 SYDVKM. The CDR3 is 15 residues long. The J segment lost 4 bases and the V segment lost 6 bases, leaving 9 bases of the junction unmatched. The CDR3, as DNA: TGTGCCAGCAGCTCAAGCGGGAGTTGGTCAGATACGCAGTATTTT. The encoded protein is CASSSSGSWSDTQYF.

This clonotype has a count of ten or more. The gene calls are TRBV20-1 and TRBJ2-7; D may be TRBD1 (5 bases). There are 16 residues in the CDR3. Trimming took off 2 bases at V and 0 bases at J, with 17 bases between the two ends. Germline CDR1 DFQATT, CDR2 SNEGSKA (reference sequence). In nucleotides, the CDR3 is TGCAGTGCTAGATCAGGGCGGACGTCCGACTCCTACGAGCAGTACTTC. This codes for CSARSGRTSDSYEQYF.

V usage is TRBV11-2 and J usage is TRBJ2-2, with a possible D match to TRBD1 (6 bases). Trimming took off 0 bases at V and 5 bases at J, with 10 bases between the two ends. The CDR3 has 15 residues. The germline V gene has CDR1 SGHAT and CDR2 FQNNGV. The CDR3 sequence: CASSLDQGRTGELFF. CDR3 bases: TGTGCCAGCAGCTTAGATCAGGGGAGAACCGGGGAGCTGTTTTTT.